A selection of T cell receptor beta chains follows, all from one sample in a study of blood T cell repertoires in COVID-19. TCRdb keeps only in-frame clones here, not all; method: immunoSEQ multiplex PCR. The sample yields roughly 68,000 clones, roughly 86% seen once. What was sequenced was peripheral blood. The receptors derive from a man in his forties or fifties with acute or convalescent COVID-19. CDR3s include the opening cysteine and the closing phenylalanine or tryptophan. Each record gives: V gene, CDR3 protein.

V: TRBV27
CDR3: CASSSLVYGGTVGNTIYF

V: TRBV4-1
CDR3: CASSPQGEYDEQFF

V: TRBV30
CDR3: CAWSVGGFGGYTF

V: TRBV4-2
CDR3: CASSGQGSGANVLTF

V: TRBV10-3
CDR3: CAISGAGELFF

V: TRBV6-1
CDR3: CASSEQGTGEQFF

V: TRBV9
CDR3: CASSELLAGGLREQFF

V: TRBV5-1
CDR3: CASSLSGDANYGYTF

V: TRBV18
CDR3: CASSPSRESSTEAFF

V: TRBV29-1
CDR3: CSVELAGGGLVEQYF

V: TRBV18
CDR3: CASGPETGLIEQFF

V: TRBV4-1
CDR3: CASSQGGGGGYTF

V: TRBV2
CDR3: CASSPTRGSIEKLFF

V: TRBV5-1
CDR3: CASSLGSWELFF

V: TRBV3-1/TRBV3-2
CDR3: CASSRRGAFGTSLSTDTQYF

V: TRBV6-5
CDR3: CASSYPGTGHTEAFF

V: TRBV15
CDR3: CATRDGVEAFF

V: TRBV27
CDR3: CASASGTDYEQYF

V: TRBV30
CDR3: CAGTDMNTEAFF

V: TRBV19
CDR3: CASRKRQGAYEQYF

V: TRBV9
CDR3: CASSGPRTGSEQYF

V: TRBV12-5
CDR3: CASGLVRDRVLSGANVLTF

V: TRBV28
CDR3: CASRAGQSYEQYF

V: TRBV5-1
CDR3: CASTGTGQYEQYF

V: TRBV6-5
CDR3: CASSPTGGSNSPLHF

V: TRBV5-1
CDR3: CASSPGQTQETQYF

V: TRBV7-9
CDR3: CASSFPDRLYEQYF

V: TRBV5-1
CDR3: CASSWAGSTNTGELFF

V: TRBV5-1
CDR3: CASSLELAGQETQYF

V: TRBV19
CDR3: CASSIAGARDEQYF

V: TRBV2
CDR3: CASTTRTFYGYTF

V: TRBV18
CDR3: CASSPPRAGGSDNEQFF

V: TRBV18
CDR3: CASSPPAGGNNSPLHF

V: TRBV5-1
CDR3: CASSWIPGQGTSGGYEQYF

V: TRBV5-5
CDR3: CASSFSGDYGYTF

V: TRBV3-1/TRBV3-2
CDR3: CASSQGLAGGRVDTQYF

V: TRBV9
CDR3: CASGTGAYNEQFF

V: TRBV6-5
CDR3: CASSSSEVSSYNEQFF

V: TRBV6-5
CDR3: CASTIDRGLYYGYTF

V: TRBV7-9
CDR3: CASSLGGSKRGTDTQYF

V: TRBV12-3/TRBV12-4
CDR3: CASSFSEADTQYF

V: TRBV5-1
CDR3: CASSLDSAGGGPQETQYF

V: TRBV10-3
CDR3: CAISDPSGVVDTQYF

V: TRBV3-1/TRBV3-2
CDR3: CASSQPRTGGSYEQYF